The 30 T cell receptor beta chains given below trace back to one sample, sequenced in a study of blood T cell repertoires in COVID-19. TCRdb keeps only in-frame clones here, not all; method: immunoSEQ multiplex PCR. The sample lists about 68,000 clones, 80% to 90% occurring once. The specimen sequenced was peripheral blood. These receptors were taken from a man aged 45 to 65 with acute or convalescent COVID-19.

This chain joins TRBV6-6 and TRBJ2-1; the match to TRBD1 covers 7 bases. V was clipped by 6 bases and J by 9 bases; unmatched bases: 14. The germline V gene has CDR1 MNHNY and CDR2 SVGAGI (reference sequence). The CDR3 extends over 15 amino acids. CDR3 bases: TGTGCCAGCAGCCCTGTCACAGGGGTAACGGGTGAGCAGTTCTTC. This translates into CASSPVTGVTGEQFF.

The rearrangement links TRBV4-1 to TRBJ1-1; no definite D call. The CDR3 runs to 14 residues. Trimming left V 4 bases short and J 0 bases short, with 9 bases between. Germline CDR1 reads MGHRA; CDR2 reads YSYEKL. The CDR3 nucleotides are TGCGCCAGCAGCCTTGAGGGAATGAACACTGAAGCTTTCTTT. It codes for CASSLEGMNTEAFF.

The chain employs TRBV5-1 and TRBJ1-1; D is uncertain. Germline lookup yields CDR1 SGHRS and CDR2 YFSETQ. The V end lost 2 bases, the J end lost 5 bases, and 10 bases lay between the germline ends. The CDR3 totals 13 residues. CDR3 amino acids: CASSFAGETEAFF. CDR3 nucleotide sequence: TGCGCCAGCAGCTTCGCCGGGGAGACTGAAGCTTTCTTT. The full variable domain, completed using reference TRBV5-1 and TRBJ1-1, is KAGVTQTPRYLIKTRGQQVTLSCSPISGHRSVSWYQQTPGQGLQFLFEYFSETQRNKGNFPGRFSGRQFSNSRSEMNVSTLELGDSALYLCASSFAGETEAFFGQGTRLTVV.

This chain joins TRBV29-1 and TRBJ1-2; 7 bases are a match to TRBD1. Germline CDR1 is SQVTM and CDR2 is ANQGSEA. This CDR3 is 12 amino acids long. The V and J ends lost 5 bases and 7 bases, in that order; junction bases with no gene match: 7. In DNA, the CDR3 is TGCAGCGTTCGGTCAGGGGGAGTTGGCTACACCTTC. The encoded protein is CSVRSGGVGYTF.

The gene calls are TRBV7-9 and TRBJ2-1, with 7 bases matching TRBD2. Germline lookup yields CDR1 SEHNR and CDR2 FQNEAQ (reference sequence). J lost 1 base, V lost 4 bases, and 4 bases had no gene match. This CDR3 region has 15 residues. CDR3 sequence reads: CASSWGGSSYNEQFF. CDR3 coding DNA: TGTGCCAGCAGCTGGGGCGGGAGTTCCTACAATGAGCAGTTCTTC.

The chain links TRBV7-9 to TRBJ1-3; 7 bases align to TRBD1. V dropped 5 bases and J dropped 4; count of bases not matched to a gene: 11. The CDR3 spans 16 residues. Germline loops: CDR1 SEHNR, CDR2 FQNEAQ (reference sequence). The CDR3 coding sequence is TGTGCCAGCAGCGGTGACAGGGTTCGTAGAGGAAACACCATATATTTT. The encoded protein is CASSGDRVRRGNTIYF. Together with reference TRBV7-9 and TRBJ1-3, the CDR3 gives the full variable domain: DTGVSQNPRHKITKRGQNVTFRCDPISEHNRLYWYRQTLGQGPEFLTYFQNEAQLEKSRLLSDRFSAERPKGSFSTLEIQRTEQGDSAMYLCASSGDRVRRGNTIYFGEGSWLTVV.

The rearrangement joins TRBV15 to TRBJ1-5; weak D call: TRBD1 (6 bases). Germline CDR1 and CDR2: LNHNV and YYDKDF (reference sequence). Trimming pared 0 bases from V and 1 base from J, leaving 19 bases between. There are 19 residues in the CDR3. The CDR3 sequence: CATSRDPTGTITSNQPQHF. The CDR3 region has the DNA TGTGCCACCAGCAGAGATCCAACAGGGACCATAACCAGCAATCAGCCCCAGCATTTT.

This clone appeared once. The chain is built from TRBV9 and TRBJ1-4; 7 bases align to TRBD1. The CDR3 has 15 residues. The germline gives CDR1 SGDLS, CDR2 YYNGEE. With V trimmed by 1 base and J by 4 bases, 4 bases remained unmatched. DNA of the CDR3: TGTGCCAGCAGCGTAATGGGACAGAATAATGAAAAACTGTTTTTT. Its protein is CASSVMGQNNEKLFF.

This chain connects TRBV4-2 to TRBJ2-2; perhaps TRBD1 as D (6 bases). Germline V gene sequence: CDR1 LGHNA, CDR2 YNFKEQ. This CDR3 spans 16 amino acids. V lost 0 bases, J lost 1 base, and 9 bases lay in between. The CDR3 is CASSQDRGGNTGELFF. The CDR3, as DNA: TGTGCCAGCAGCCAAGACCGAGGGGGGAACACCGGGGAGCTGTTTTTT.

The chain links TRBV6-2 or TRBV6-3 to TRBJ2-3, with 13 nucleotides matching TRBD2. V shed 6 bases, J shed 1 base, and the junction held 10 bases outside the gene matches. The CDR3 sequence is 18 residues long. The germline gives CDR1 MNHEY, CDR2 SVGEGT. The CDR3 DNA reads TGTGCCAGCAGCGAAAGGACTAGCGGGAGTCATGGCACAGATACGCAGTATTTT. It specifies CASSERTSGSHGTDTQYF.

The chain has TRBV7-9 and TRBJ1-2, with a tentative D call TRBD1 (6 bases). Germline lookup yields CDR1 SEHNR and CDR2 FQNEAQ (reference sequence). This CDR3 is built from 18 residues. Trimming took off 1 base at V and 4 bases at J, with 22 bases between the two ends. CDR3 sequence (DNA): TGTGCCAGCAGCTTAGTCGGAACAGGGACCTTTGGGAGCTATGGCTACACCTTC. Amino acids: CASSLVGTGTFGSYGYTF.

V and J are TRBV2 and TRBJ1-1; D is possibly TRBD1 (5 bases). Germline CDR1 SNHLY, CDR2 FYNNEI. V was trimmed by 7 bases and J by 0 bases, leaving 15 bases between them. The CDR3 has 15 amino acids. In DNA form, the CDR3 reads TGTGCCAGCATCGCAGGGTGGCCCATGAACACTGAAGCTTTCTTT. Amino acids: CASIAGWPMNTEAFF. Combining the CDR3 with reference TRBV2 and TRBJ1-1 gives the whole variable domain EPEVTQTPSHQVTQMGQEVILRCVPISNHLYFYWYRQILGQKVEFLVSFYNNEISEKSEIFDDQFSVERPDGSNFTLKIRSTKLEDSAMYFCASIAGWPMNTEAFFGQGTRLTVV.

The table lists this clone with a count of one. The chain carries TRBV28 and TRBJ1-5; 10 bases line up with TRBD1. The CDR3 runs 15 residues. Trimming at V came to 5 bases and at J to 5 bases, leaving 6 bases not matched to a gene. In germline, CDR1 is MDHEN, CDR2 SYDVKM. CDR3 nucleotides: TGTGCCAGCAGTCCCGGGACAGGGGTTTATCAGCCCCAGCATTTT. Amino acids: CASSPGTGVYQPQHF.

This chain links TRBV7-7 with TRBJ2-3, with D unclear. Trimming removed 6 bases from V and 2 bases from J, with 9 bases in between. Looked up from germline, CDR1 is SSHAT and CDR2 is FNYEAQ (reference sequence). The CDR3 length is 13 residues. The CDR3 reads CASSSRYTDTQYF. The CDR3, as DNA: TGTGCCAGCAGTTCCAGATACACAGATACGCAGTATTTT.

The chain has TRBV18 and TRBJ1-5; weak D call: TRBD1 (5 bases). There are 16 residues in the CDR3. The germline V gene has CDR1 KGHSH and CDR2 LQKENI. V lost 2 bases, J lost 2 bases, and 13 bases lay in between. The CDR3 region is CASSPGGEIRNQPQHF. CDR3 DNA: TGTGCCAGCTCACCAGGAGGGGAGATTCGCAATCAGCCCCAGCATTTT.

V is TRBV21-1 and J is TRBJ1-1; TRBD1, as called in the table, went unchecked against the DNA. TRBV21-1 is flagged as a pseudogene. The CDR3 has 15 residues. The CDR3 nucleotides are TGTGCCAGCAGCAAAGGGCCCCCGCTGAACACTGAAGCTTTCTTT. Translating it yields CASSKGPPLNTEAFF.

The V call is TRBV7-2, the J call TRBJ2-3, with D tentatively TRBD2 (6 bases). The CDR3 extends over 16 amino acids. CDR1 is SGHTA and CDR2 is FQGNSA in the germline V gene. V was trimmed by 6 bases and J by 0 bases, leaving 16 bases between them. Here the CDR3 reads CASRFHGSLSTDTQYF. In DNA form, the CDR3 reads TGTGCCAGCAGATTTCACGGGAGTTTGAGCACAGATACGCAGTATTTT.

The genes are TRBV4-3 and TRBJ2-1, with D perhaps TRBD2 (5 bases). The CDR3 runs 14 residues. With 4 bases removed from V and 6 bases from J, the gap between germline ends came to 13 bases. From germline, CDR1 is LGHNA and CDR2 YSLEER. CDR3 nucleotides: TGCGCCAGCAGCCGGGAGTGGGTCGCCAATGAGCAGTTCTTC. This sequence encodes CASSREWVANEQFF.

The gene calls are TRBV18 and TRBJ2-7, with D hard to call. V was shortened by 3 bases and J by 3 bases, with 9 bases between the two germline ends. The CDR3 covers 13 residues. CDR1 and CDR2 (germline): KGHSH, LQKENI. CDR3 in DNA: TGTGCCAGCTCACCGCCAGATCGCTACGAGCAGTACGTC. It is translated as CASSPPDRYEQYV.

This clone has just one count. The rearrangement links TRBV14 to TRBJ2-1, with 8 bases fitting TRBD2. The CDR3 consists of 17 residues. V lost 1 base, J lost 10 bases, and 15 bases stayed unmatched. In germline, CDR1 is SGHDN, CDR2 FVKESK. The CDR3 DNA is TGTGCCAGCAGCCAAGGACCTGCCGGGCGGCGACTAGCGGAGCAGTTCTTC. Translating it yields CASSQGPAGRRLAEQFF.

The CDR3: CASSYSRGHAGHF. The CDR3 DNA follows: TGTGCCAGCAGTTACTCAAGGGGACACGCAGGGCATTTT. J is TRBJ1-5 and V is TRBV6-6, with TRBD1 as a possible D gene (6 bases). This CDR3 is built from 13 residues. Germline V gene data show CDR1 as MNHNY and CDR2 as SVGAGI (reference sequence). Trimming shortened V by 0 bases and J by 15 bases, and 15 bases separated the two germline ends.

This chain uses TRBV7-2 with TRBJ1-5, with D perhaps TRBD1 (5 bases). Germline values: CDR1 SGHTA, CDR2 FQGNSA. V was shortened by 6 bases and J by 5 bases, with 11 bases between the two germline ends. This CDR3 comprises 13 residues. Here the CDR3 DNA reads TGTGCCAGCAGTCCACAGGTTGATCAGCCCCAGCATTTT. Amino acid sequence: CASSPQVDQPQHF.

The chain has TRBV28 and TRBJ2-7; D gene unclear. Looked up from germline, CDR1 is MDHEN and CDR2 is SYDVKM. V was trimmed by 3 bases and J by 0 bases, leaving 6 bases between them. The CDR3 contains 13 residues. CDR3: CASSFIHSYEQYF. The CDR3 DNA follows: TGTGCCAGCAGTTTCATTCACTCCTACGAGCAGTACTTC. The complete variable domain, with remaining parts taken from reference TRBV28 and TRBJ2-7, reads DVKVTQSSRYLVKRTGEKVFLECVQDMDHENMFWYRQDPGLGLRLIYFSYDVKMKEKGDIPEGYSVSREKKERFSLILESASTNQTSMYLCASSFIHSYEQYFGPGTRLTVT.

Here the CDR3 DNA reads TGTGCCAGCAGTTACTCGACAGCGGGGAATCAGCCCCAGCATTTT. Residues: CASSYSTAGNQPQHF. This chain connects TRBV6-2 or TRBV6-3 to TRBJ1-5; a weak D match, TRBD1 (5 bases). Germline V gene lookup returns CDR1 MNHEY and CDR2 SVGEGT. Trimming left V 0 bases short and J 4 bases short, with 10 bases between. The length of the CDR3 is 15 residues.

The chain links TRBV11-2 to TRBJ2-3; 14 nucleotides align to TRBD2. The CDR3 is 18 amino acids. The germline V gene has CDR1 SGHAT and CDR2 FQNNGV. The V and J ends lost 5 bases and 3 bases, in that order; junction bases with no gene match: 10. The CDR3 protein is CASSTRRLAGGLTDTQYF. For the CDR3, the DNA is TGTGCCAGCAGCACACGCAGACTAGCGGGAGGGCTGACAGATACGCAGTATTTT.

The chain is built from TRBV5-6 and TRBJ2-1; TRBD2 is a possible D gene (6 bases). Germline CDR1 is SGHDT and CDR2 is YYEEEE. This CDR3 has 16 residues. The V gene lost 4 bases and the J gene lost 4 bases, with 18 bases spanning the gap. CDR3 in amino acids: CASSPEGIAVYNEQFF. The CDR3, as DNA: TGTGCCAGCAGCCCCGAGGGAATAGCGGTGTACAATGAGCAGTTCTTC. The complete variable domain, with remaining parts taken from reference TRBV5-6 and TRBJ2-1, reads DAGVTQSPTHLIKTRGQQVTLRCSPKSGHDTVSWYQQALGQGPQFIFQYYEEEERQRGNFPDRFSGHQFPNYSSELNVNALLLGDSALYLCASSPEGIAVYNEQFFGPGTRLTVL.

The chain combines TRBV7-2 with TRBJ2-1; TRBD2 matches at 10 bases. The J segment lost 8 bases and the V segment lost 6 bases, leaving 10 bases of the junction unmatched. CDR3 length: 15 residues. CDR1 and CDR2 (germline): SGHTA, FQGNSA. The chain's CDR3 is CASRPRAGGGYEQFF. The DNA of the CDR3 is TGTGCCAGCAGACCTAGAGCGGGAGGGGGCTATGAGCAGTTCTTC.

The chain joins TRBV24-1 to TRBJ2-3; 8 bases line up with TRBD2. Germline assignment: CDR1 KGHDR and CDR2 SFDVKD. The CDR3 has 17 amino acids. Trimming took 3 bases from V and 1 from J; bases not matched to a gene: 8. Here the CDR3 DNA reads TGTGCCACCAGTGATCCTGGGACTAGGGGAGGCACAGATACGCAGTATTTT. Residues: CATSDPGTRGGTDTQYF.

The rearrangement uses TRBV29-1 and TRBJ2-3; 7 nucleotides align to TRBD2. The V segment lost 4 bases and the J segment 4 bases; nucleotides outside the gene matches: 8. The CDR3 runs 14 residues. In germline, CDR1 is SQVTM, CDR2 ANQGSEA. CDR3 DNA: TGCAGCGTTGCGGCTAGCGGTTACGCAGATACGCAGTATTTT. Its translation is CSVAASGYADTQYF.

This chain uses TRBV7-9 with TRBJ2-2; 7 bases are shared with TRBD2. Per germline, CDR1 SEHNR and CDR2 FQNEAQ (reference sequence). J lost 3 bases, V lost 6 bases, and 7 bases had no gene match. CDR3 length: 15 residues. CDR3 nucleotide sequence: TGTGCCAGCAGACCGGGGGAGGGTGACACCGGGGAGCTGTTTTTT. Amino acid sequence: CASRPGEGDTGELFF.